These T cell receptor beta chains were read from a single sample in a study of T cells in Graves' hyperthyroidism and ophthalmopathy. TCRdb re-analysed the multiplex PCR reads in MiXCR, keeping a single row per CDR3 protein. This table holds 85,000 to 110,000 distinct CDR3 sequences, 40% to 50% found once. The sample comprised blood. The receptors were gathered from a man aged 40-55 years with Graves' hyperthyroidism. CDR3s include the opening cysteine and the closing phenylalanine or tryptophan. Each record gives: J gene, V gene, clone size, D gene, CDR3 protein, CDR3 DNA. A D gene is named only where the DNA matches it firmly. A row's size may be missing; if present it is once, few, many or a size class.

TRBJ2-1,TRBV6-5,many,TRBD2,CASTSRVAGGNEQFF,TGTGCCAGCACCTCTCGGGTAGCGGGAGGAAATGAGCAGTTCTTC
TRBJ2-7,TRBV3-1,many,NA,CASSQLANEQYF,TGTGCCAGCAGCCAATTAGCTAATGAGCAGTACTTC
TRBJ2-3,TRBV2,few,TRBD1,CASSPPGQGTDTQYF,TGTGCCAGCTCACCCCCGGGACAGGGCACAGATACGCAGTATTTT
TRBJ1-6,TRBV5-1,NA,NA,CASSLGISPLHF,TGCGCCAGCAGCTTGGGGATTTCACCCCTCCACTTT
TRBJ2-3,TRBV7-9,many,NA,CASSLQRDTQYF,TGTGCCAGCAGCCTCCAGAGAGATACGCAGTATTTT
TRBJ2-5,TRBV5-1,many,NA,CASSLEGGGETQYF,TGCGCCAGCAGCTTGGAGGGGGGAGGGGAGACCCAGTACTTC
TRBJ2-7,TRBV20-1,NA,TRBD1,CSAQRTGGEQYF,TGCAGTGCGCAAAGGACAGGGGGCGAGCAGTACTTC
TRBJ1-5,TRBV12-1,many,NA,CASSRDGNNQPQHF,TGTGCCAGCAGCCGGGACGGCAACAATCAGCCCCAGCATTTT
TRBJ2-2,TRBV7-3,many,NA,CASSLRRGSNTGELFF,TGTGCCAGCAGCTTAAGGAGGGGATCGAACACCGGGGAGCTGTTTTTT
TRBJ2-3,TRBV15,few,TRBD1,CATSRDRRQGRDTQYF,TGTGCCACCAGCAGAGATCGGAGACAGGGCAGAGATACGCAGTATTTT
TRBJ2-2,TRBV7-3,many,NA,CASSPQGPGELFF,TGTGCCAGCAGCCCACAGGGCCCCGGGGAGCTGTTTTTT
TRBJ2-7,TRBV19,many,TRBD1,CASSLDRELPYEQYF,TGTGCCAGTAGCCTGGACAGGGAGTTACCCTACGAGCAGTACTTC
TRBJ2-3,TRBV15,NA,NA,CATSRDGDTDTQYF,TGTGCCACCAGCAGAGACGGAGACACAGATACGCAGTATTTT
TRBJ2-7,TRBV5-1,many,TRBD1,CASSPGTVYEQYF,TGCGCCAGCAGCCCAGGGACAGTCTACGAGCAGTACTTC
TRBJ2-5,TRBV7-2,NA,TRBD2,CASSSSGSSYNETQYF,TGTGCCAGCAGCTCTAGCGGAAGCTCCTACAATGAGACCCAGTACTTC
TRBJ1-1,TRBV29-1,NA,TRBD1,CSVAGQMNTEAFF,TGCAGCGTTGCGGGACAGATGAACACTGAAGCTTTCTTT
TRBJ2-6,TRBV6-2/TRBV6-3,few,NA,CASSYETPSGANVLTF,TGTGCCAGCAGTTACGAGACACCCTCTGGGGCCAACGTCCTGACTTTC
TRBJ2-6,TRBV2,many,NA,CASSARSGANVLTF,TGTGCCAGCAGTGCCCGCTCTGGGGCCAACGTCCTGACTTTC
TRBJ2-3,TRBV2,many,TRBD2,CASTRLAGGTDTQYF,TGTGCCAGCACCCGACTAGCGGGGGGCACAGATACGCAGTATTTT
TRBJ2-5,TRBV27,NA,NA,CASSLLANQETQYF,TGTGCCAGCAGTTTATTGGCCAACCAAGAGACCCAGTACTTC
TRBJ2-5,TRBV30,few,TRBD1,CACLHRGPKETQYF,TGTGCCTGCCTTCACAGGGGGCCTAAAGAGACCCAGTACTTC
TRBJ2-1,TRBV9,many,TRBD2,CASSVSAGGHNEQFF,TGTGCCAGCAGCGTATCTGCGGGGGGGCATAATGAGCAGTTCTTC
TRBJ2-3,TRBV15,NA,TRBD2,CATSRGTSGGAIPDTQYF,TGTGCCACCAGCAGAGGGACTAGCGGGGGGGCTATCCCAGATACGCAGTATTTT
TRBJ2-1,TRBV6-5,many,NA,CASSRGPEPYNEQFF,TGTGCCAGCAGCCGGGGACCCGAACCCTACAATGAGCAGTTCTTC
TRBJ2-1,TRBV15,NA,NA,CATSRGYSGEFF,TGTGCCACCAGCAGAGGGTACAGTGGGGAGTTCTTC
TRBJ2-5,TRBV9,NA,NA,CASSSIEGQETQYF,TGTGCCAGCAGCTCCATCGAGGGTCAAGAGACCCAGTACTTC
TRBJ2-1,TRBV20-1,NA,TRBD2,CSAETSGSINEQFF,TGCAGTGCTGAGACTAGCGGGAGTATAAATGAGCAGTTCTTC
TRBJ2-6,TRBV12-3/TRBV12-4,many,TRBD2,CASSRTSGGSGANVLTF,TGTGCCAGCAGCCGGACTAGCGGGGGCTCTGGGGCCAACGTCCTGACTTTC
TRBJ2-7,TRBV5-5,many,TRBD1,CASSSSPDRGYEQYF,TGTGCCAGCAGCTCAAGCCCGGACAGGGGATACGAGCAGTACTTC
TRBJ2-5,TRBV20-1,many,TRBD2,CSAPLSGSTAETQYF,TGCAGTGCTCCCCTTAGCGGGAGTACGGCAGAGACCCAGTACTTC
TRBJ2-7,TRBV19,NA,TRBD1,CASSIGDRGHYEQYF,TGTGCCAGTAGTATTGGAGACAGGGGGCACTACGAGCAGTACTTC
TRBJ2-7,TRBV7-9,few,TRBD1,CASSSGTGTSEQYF,TGTGCCTCCTCGTCCGGGACAGGGACGTCCGAGCAGTACTTC
TRBJ2-5,TRBV25-1,NA,TRBD1,CASSETGTGGGGSETQYF,TGTGCCAGCAGTGAAACCGGGACAGGGGGGGGGGGCTCAGAGACCCAGTACTTC
TRBJ2-2,TRBV6-1,many,NA,CASSELRTGELFF,TGTGCCAGCAGTGAATTGAGGACCGGGGAGCTGTTTTTT
TRBJ1-1,TRBV7-8,once,NA,CARSSVASGLGTEAFF,TGTGCCCGCAGTTCGGTAGCGTCGGGCCTCGGCACTGAAGCTTTCTTT
TRBJ2-3,TRBV19,many,TRBD1,CASSLTPGQGARDTQYF,TGTGCCAGTAGCCTAACCCCGGGACAGGGGGCGAGAGATACGCAGTATTTT
TRBJ1-2,TRBV11-1,NA,NA,CASSLAMGQGYTF,TGTGCCAGCAGCTTAGCGATGGGTCAAGGCTACACCTTC
TRBJ1-6,TRBV6-1,many,NA,CASSEVDNSPLHF,TGTGCCAGCAGTGAGGTGGATAATTCACCCCTCCACTTT
TRBJ2-6,TRBV7-3,few,NA,CASSLDRSSGANVLTF,TGTGCCAGCAGCTTAGATCGGAGCTCTGGGGCCAACGTCCTGACTTTC
TRBJ2-1,TRBV24-1,many,TRBD2,CATSEGSGGANEQFF,TGTGCCACCAGTGAGGGTAGCGGGGGGGCGAATGAGCAGTTCTTC
TRBJ1-1,TRBV5-1,many,NA,CASSLEAGRLEAFF,TGCGCCAGCAGCTTGGAGGCAGGCAGACTTGAAGCTTTCTTT
TRBJ1-1,TRBV5-1,many,NA,CASSYLGAAEAFF,TGCGCCAGCAGCTACCTCGGGGCAGCTGAAGCTTTCTTT
TRBJ2-3,TRBV24-1,NA,TRBD1,CATSDRDRGHTDTQYF,TGTGCCACCAGTGACCGGGACAGGGGTCACACAGATACGCAGTATTTT
TRBJ2-7,TRBV5-6,many,TRBD1,CASSFGTGGYEQYF,TGTGCCAGCAGCTTCGGGACAGGGGGGTACGAGCAGTACTTC
TRBJ2-1,TRBV4-1,many,TRBD2,CASSQAVRGAQFF,TGCGCCAGCAGCCAGGCGGTGCGGGGGGCACAGTTCTTC